This passage covers 15 T cell receptor beta chains from one sample sequenced in a study of shared T cell receptors in the human thymus. The data were produced by immunoSEQ multiplex PCR, yet TCRdb's version contains in-frame clones alone and is incomplete. Here the sample spans about 660,000 clones, approximately 89% being singletons. This same sample was also taken into another study, of human thymus T cells.

Sequencing was carried out using thymocytes. The receptors stem from a boy younger than two with a congenital heart defect.

The rearrangement uses TRBV5-6 and TRBJ1-3; D call uncertain. V was shortened by 5 bases and J by 2 bases, with 8 bases between the two germline ends. The CDR3 extends over 13 amino acids. Germline V CDR1 and CDR2: SGHDT, YYEEEE. In DNA form, the CDR3 reads TGTGCCAGCAGGGAGAAAGCTGGAAACACCATATATTTT. Translating gives CASREKAGNTIYF.

The chain links TRBV6-5 to TRBJ2-7; D may be TRBD1 (5 bases). Germline V lookup: CDR1 MNHEY, CDR2 SVGAGI. The V and J ends lost 0 bases and 3 bases respectively, with 12 bases between them. This CDR3 is built from 15 residues. The CDR3 region is CASSYSGPPLYEQYF. The CDR3 DNA follows: TGTGCCAGCAGTTACTCGGGGCCGCCCCTCTACGAGCAGTACTTC.

As to this clone: The junction departs from the called germline gene at one end, perhaps through a read error. This same CDR3 is encoded by further DNA sequences in the sample. The chain couples TRBV9 to TRBJ1-6; D is ambiguous. The CDR3 sequence is 14 residues long. The germline V gene has CDR1 SGDLS and CDR2 YYNGEE. Here the CDR3 DNA reads TGTGCCAGCAGGGCCCAGGATCATAATTCCCCCCTCCACTTT. Protein product: CASRAQDHNSPLHF.

V usage is TRBV4-1 and J usage is TRBJ1-1, with D perhaps TRBD1 (5 bases). The CDR3 length is 21 residues. With 0 bases removed from V and 1 base from J, the gap between germline ends came to 27 bases. From germline, CDR1 is MGHRA and CDR2 YSYEKL. CDR3: CASSQDFPNPKRGHRNTEAFF. The DNA for the CDR3 is TGCGCCAGCAGCCAAGATTTCCCAAATCCAAAAAGAGGACACAGGAACACTGAAGCTTTCTTT.

The V and J genes are TRBV28 and TRBJ2-6; possible D gene TRBD1, 6 bases. Germline CDR1 is MDHEN and CDR2 is SYDVKM. V was clipped by 3 bases and J by 0 bases, with 12 bases between them. The CDR3 is made up of 17 amino acids. The CDR3 region has the DNA TGTGCCAGCAGTTTTCGGCAGGGGATCTCTGGGGCCAACGTCCTGACTTTC. Translation gives CASSFRQGISGANVLTF.

The chain carries TRBV18 and TRBJ2-3; the match to TRBD1 covers 8 bases. The CDR3 contains 16 residues. Trimming at V came to 3 bases and at J to 1 base, leaving 6 bases not matched to a gene. The germline CDR1 and CDR2 sequences are KGHSH and LQKENI. CDR3 nucleotides: TGTGCCAGCTCACCGAGTGAGGACAGGGGCACAGATACGCAGTATTTT. It specifies CASSPSEDRGTDTQYF.

V usage is TRBV27 and J usage is TRBJ1-6; 7 bases agree with TRBD1. Trimming removed 2 bases from V and 7 bases from J; junction bases left unmatched: 11. This CDR3 comprises 17 residues. Germline lookup yields CDR1 MNHEY and CDR2 SMNVEV (reference sequence). The DNA for the CDR3 is TGTGCCAGCAGTTTACCCCCCCACAGGGGCAGAAATTCACCCCTCCACTTT. Translating it yields CASSLPPHRGRNSPLHF.

The genes are TRBV19 and TRBJ2-3; the D gene is possibly TRBD2 (5 bases). With 10 bases removed from V and 2 bases from J, the gap between germline ends came to 13 bases. The CDR3 covers 13 residues. The germline gives CDR1 LNHDA, CDR2 SQIVND (reference sequence). The CDR3 region is CATTRTATDTQYF. The CDR3 bases are TGTGCCACCACTCGGACTGCCACAGATACGCAGTATTTT.

The chain is built from TRBV4-2 and TRBJ1-1; D is possibly TRBD1 (5 bases). CDR1 is LGHNA and CDR2 is YNFKEQ in the germline V gene. The CDR3 totals 15 residues. Trimming took off 0 bases at V and 3 bases at J, with 11 bases between the two ends. In nucleotides, the CDR3 is TGTGCCAGCAGCCAAGATGGGGGGGACTACACTGAAGCTTTCTTT. Protein sequence: CASSQDGGDYTEAFF.

This chain joins TRBV7-9 and TRBJ2-7, with a weak D call TRBD1 (6 bases). The CDR3 consists of 14 residues. Trimming took off 3 bases at V and 5 bases at J, with 14 bases between the two ends. Per the germline V gene, CDR1 is SEHNR and CDR2 is FQNEAQ (reference sequence). CDR3 in amino acids: CASSLTGLSNEQYF. CDR3 sequence (DNA): TGTGCCAGCAGCTTGACAGGTTTGAGCAACGAGCAGTACTTC.

This chain joins TRBV15 and TRBJ2-1; 9 nucleotides align to TRBD2. The V and J ends lost 8 bases and 3 bases, in that order; junction bases with no gene match: 2. Per germline, CDR1 LNHNV and CDR2 YYDKDF (reference sequence). CDR3 length: 13 residues. This CDR3 is CATRSGSYNEQFF. The CDR3, as DNA: TGTGCCACCCGTAGCGGGAGCTACAATGAGCAGTTCTTC.

This sequence joins TRBV10-3 and TRBJ1-1, with TRBD1 identical over 9 bases. The CDR3 extends over 14 amino acids. V gave up 5 bases and J gave up 4 bases; unmatched junction bases: 5. The germline gives CDR1 ENHRY, CDR2 SYGVKD. The chain's CDR3 is CAISTGGERTEAFF. Written as DNA, the CDR3 is TGTGCCATCAGTACAGGGGGCGAACGCACTGAAGCTTTCTTT.

J is TRBJ1-4 and V is TRBV2; 7 positions match TRBD1. The CDR3 loop spans 15 amino acids. The ends lost 6 bases at V and 1 base at J; junction bases unmatched: 5. Germline values: CDR1 SNHLY, CDR2 FYNNEI. The CDR3 nucleotides read TGTGCCAGCAGGGATCGACAGGGAACTAATGAAAAACTGTTTTTT. Its protein is CASRDRQGTNEKLFF.

The DNA for the CDR3 is TGTGCCAGCAGTGCTCACCAACAGGGCCCTACCGAGCAGTACTTC. Translated, it gives CASSAHQQGPTEQYF. The V and J genes are TRBV28 and TRBJ2-7; TRBD1 is a possible D gene (6 bases). The CDR3 contains 15 residues. The germline V gene has CDR1 MDHEN and CDR2 SYDVKM. The V end was cut by 5 bases, the J end by 6 bases, with 20 bases between.

The rearrangement links TRBV6-1 to TRBJ2-2; 8 nucleotides line up with TRBD2. The CDR3 has 18 residues. Germline trimming cut 2 bases from V and 6 bases from J; bases unmatched to any gene: 14. Germline V gene sequence: CDR1 MNHNS, CDR2 SASEGT. Here the CDR3 reads CASSEYLLAGTLSGELFF. For the CDR3, the DNA is TGTGCCAGCAGTGAATATCTTCTAGCGGGTACCCTCTCCGGGGAGCTGTTTTTT.